Listed below are T cell receptor beta chains from one sample, sequenced in a study of vaccination and CD4 T cells after COVID-19. Their antigen targets remain unknown. TCRdb reanalysed the PCR reads using MiXCR and keeps one entry per CDR3 protein. The sample records roughly 24,000 distinct CDR3 sequences, approximately 50% being singletons. The sample taken for sequencing was CD4+ T cells from blood, cultured in vitro. Receptors originate from a human donor who had recovered from COVID-19. Both conserved end residues are part of each CDR3. The D gene is left open where the match is weak. Part of the rows lack a size; the others show once, few, many or a class for expanded clones.

size: .
length: 15
V: TRBV7-2
J: TRBJ2-5
D: .
CDR3: CASSFLGRGGETQYF
DNA: TGTGCCAGCAGCTTTCTAGGCAGGGGCGGAGAGACCCAGTACTTC

size: .
length: 17
V: TRBV27
J: TRBJ1-1
D: TRBD1
CDR3: CASRMQGQGGSNTEAFF
DNA: TGTGCCAGCAGGATGCAGGGACAGGGAGGTTCGAACACTGAAGCTTTCTTT

size: few
length: 14
V: TRBV2
J: TRBJ1-3
D: .
CDR3: CASRVDTNRNTIYF
DNA: TGTGCCAGCAGAGTGGACACAAATAGGAACACCATATATTTT

size: .
length: 16
V: TRBV7-2
J: TRBJ2-7
D: TRBD1
CDR3: CASSLTLGTGMYEQYF
DNA: TGTGCCAGCAGCTTAACCCTCGGGACAGGGATGTACGAGCAGTACTTC

size: once
length: 13
V: TRBV20-1
J: TRBJ2-7
D: TRBD1
CDR3: CSARGQGGREQYF
DNA: TGCAGTGCTAGAGGACAGGGTGGTCGCGAGCAGTACTTC

size: .
length: 12
V: TRBV7-2
J: TRBJ2-1
D: TRBD1
CDR3: CASSLTGSEQFF
DNA: TGTGCCAGCAGCTTGACAGGGAGTGAGCAGTTCTTC

size: few
length: 16
V: TRBV28
J: TRBJ1-3
D: TRBD1
CDR3: CASSLGDRRSGNTIYF
DNA: TGTGCCAGCAGTTTAGGGGACAGGCGCTCTGGAAACACCATATATTTT

size: .
length: 13
V: TRBV11-2
J: TRBJ2-7
D: .
CDR3: CASSNRTRGEQYF
DNA: TGTGCCAGCAGCAACCGGACCCGGGGCGAGCAGTACTTC

size: .
length: 16
V: TRBV11-2
J: TRBJ1-2
D: TRBD1
CDR3: CASSSIQGALGRGYTF
DNA: TGTGCCAGCAGCTCCATCCAGGGGGCGCTCGGAAGGGGCTACACCTTC

size: .
length: 14
V: TRBV9
J: TRBJ2-5
D: .
CDR3: CASSLGHYQETQYF
DNA: TGTGCCAGCAGCTTGGGACACTACCAAGAGACCCAGTACTTC

size: few
length: 14
V: TRBV24-1
J: TRBJ2-2
D: TRBD1
CDR3: CATSRQGYTGELFF
DNA: TGTGCCACCAGCAGACAGGGTTACACCGGGGAGCTGTTTTTT

size: .
length: 15
V: TRBV6-5
J: TRBJ1-2
D: .
CDR3: CASSLKRTLGYGYTF
DNA: TGTGCCAGCAGTTTGAAACGGACGTTGGGCTATGGCTACACCTTC

size: .
length: 15
V: TRBV15
J: TRBJ2-7
D: .
CDR3: CATSREGRGSDEQYF
DNA: TGTGCCACCAGCAGAGAGGGTCGAGGGAGTGACGAGCAGTACTTC

size: .
length: 14
V: TRBV6-2/TRBV6-3
J: TRBJ2-3
D: TRBD2
CDR3: CASRLAPGGDTQYF
DNA: TGTGCCAGCAGACTAGCCCCCGGGGGGGATACGCAGTATTTT

size: .
length: 11
V: TRBV11-3
J: TRBJ2-1
D: .
CDR3: CASSISNEQFF
DNA: TGTGCCAGCAGCATAAGCAATGAGCAGTTCTTC

size: few
length: 14
V: TRBV27
J: TRBJ1-5
D: .
CDR3: CASWTGGSNQPQHF
DNA: TGTGCCAGTTGGACGGGGGGTAGCAATCAGCCCCAGCATTTT

size: few
length: 15
V: TRBV6-1
J: TRBJ1-2
D: .
CDR3: CASSGWTSRSYGYTF
DNA: TGTGCCAGCAGTGGCTGGACTTCCAGGAGCTATGGCTACACCTTC

size: .
length: 14
V: TRBV19
J: TRBJ1-2
D: .
CDR3: CASSIGAGDYGYTF
DNA: TGTGCCAGTAGTATAGGGGCAGGGGACTATGGCTACACCTTC

size: .
length: 15
V: TRBV7-3
J: TRBJ2-1
D: TRBD2
CDR3: CASSLNSGGANEQFF
DNA: TGTGCCAGCAGCTTAAATAGCGGGGGGGCGAATGAGCAGTTCTTC

size: .
length: 13
V: TRBV29-1
J: TRBJ1-3
D: .
CDR3: CSAGGETGNTIYF
DNA: TGCAGCGCCGGCGGGGAGACGGGAAACACCATATATTTT

size: .
length: 15
V: TRBV7-9
J: TRBJ2-3
D: TRBD2
CDR3: CASSLSGGARDTQYF
DNA: TGTGCCAGCAGCCTAAGCGGGGGGGCGAGAGATACGCAGTATTTT

size: .
length: 19
V: TRBV20-1
J: TRBJ2-1
D: TRBD2
CDR3: CSAREGMASGRSSYNEQFF
DNA: TGCAGTGCTAGAGAGGGAATGGCTAGCGGAAGGAGCTCCTACAATGAGCAGTTCTTC

size: .
length: 15
V: TRBV7-2
J: TRBJ2-3
D: .
CDR3: CASSLAGDSTDTQYF
DNA: TGTGCCAGCAGCTTAGCGGGAGATTCCACAGATACGCAGTATTTT

size: few
length: 15
V: TRBV7-9
J: TRBJ2-5
D: TRBD1
CDR3: CASSSGQTYQETQYF
DNA: TGTGCCAGCAGCTCGGGACAGACGTACCAAGAGACCCAGTACTTC

size: .
length: 14
V: TRBV6-2/TRBV6-3
J: TRBJ1-1
D: .
CDR3: CASSYSRRGTEAFF
DNA: TGTGCCAGCAGTTACTCGCGCAGGGGCACTGAAGCTTTCTTT

size: .
length: 16
V: TRBV10-3
J: TRBJ2-3
D: .
CDR3: CAISGSGGTSTDTQYF
DNA: TGTGCCATCAGTGGATCCGGCGGGACTAGCACAGATACGCAGTATTTT

size: .
length: 15
V: TRBV11-3
J: TRBJ1-2
D: TRBD1
CDR3: CASSSSRTGGYGYTF
DNA: TGTGCCAGCAGCTCCTCGCGGACAGGGGGGTATGGCTACACCTTC

size: .
length: 17
V: TRBV24-1
J: TRBJ1-1
D: .
CDR3: CATSDGRDKASGTEAFF
DNA: TGTGCCACCAGTGATGGCCGGGACAAGGCGTCGGGCACTGAAGCTTTCTTT

size: .
length: 13
V: TRBV12-3/TRBV12-4
J: TRBJ1-2
D: .
CDR3: CASRREGAYGYTF
DNA: TGTGCCAGCAGGAGGGAGGGCGCCTATGGCTACACCTTC

size: few
length: 14
V: TRBV7-2
J: TRBJ2-7
D: TRBD2
CDR3: CASSIGGGVAEQYF
DNA: TGTGCCAGCAGCATTGGGGGAGGGGTTGCCGAGCAGTACTTC

size: once
length: 13
V: TRBV23-1
J: TRBJ1-5
D: .
CDR3: CASTRAGIQPQHF
DNA: TGCGCCAGCACCCGGGCAGGGATTCAGCCCCAGCATTTT

size: .
length: 16
V: TRBV27
J: TRBJ2-5
D: .
CDR3: CASSFFNMDGQETQYF
DNA: TGTGCCAGCAGTTTCTTCAACATGGACGGACAAGAGACCCAGTACTTC

size: few
length: 14
V: TRBV10-1
J: TRBJ2-7
D: .
CDR3: CASSVDQGLYEQYF
DNA: TGCGCCAGCAGTGTGGACCAGGGGCTCTACGAGCAGTACTTC

size: few
length: 16
V: TRBV20-1
J: TRBJ2-1
D: TRBD2
CDR3: CSASQSGGWAYNEQFF
DNA: TGCAGTGCTAGTCAAAGCGGGGGTTGGGCCTACAATGAGCAGTTCTTC

size: .
length: 12
V: TRBV24-1
J: TRBJ2-5
D: .
CDR3: CATSDSVGTQYF
DNA: TGTGCCACCAGCGATTCGGTTGGGACCCAGTACTTC

size: .
length: 15
V: TRBV12-5
J: TRBJ1-1
D: TRBD1
CDR3: CASGHSQGADTEAFF
DNA: TGTGCTAGTGGACATTCCCAGGGGGCCGACACTGAAGCTTTCTTT

size: .
length: 12
V: TRBV7-8
J: TRBJ1-2
D: TRBD1
CDR3: CATGQDRRGYTF
DNA: TGTGCCACTGGACAGGACCGCCGTGGCTACACCTTC

size: .
length: 15
V: TRBV21-1
J: TRBJ2-7
D: .
CDR3: CASSKEEPLAYEQYF
DNA: TGTGCCAGCAGCAAAGAGGAACCCCTGGCCTACGAGCAGTACTTC

size: .
length: 14
V: TRBV7-3
J: TRBJ2-2
D: .
CDR3: CASSHESNTGELFF
DNA: TGTGCCAGCAGCCACGAGTCGAACACCGGGGAGCTGTTTTTT

size: few
length: 15
V: TRBV28
J: TRBJ2-4
D: .
CDR3: CASTQGPEAKNIQYF
DNA: TGTGCCAGCACTCAGGGGCCAGAGGCCAAAAACATTCAGTACTTC

size: .
length: 15
V: TRBV12-3/TRBV12-4
J: TRBJ2-2
D: TRBD2
CDR3: CASFPGLAGTGELFF
DNA: TGTGCCAGCTTCCCGGGACTAGCAGGCACCGGGGAGCTGTTTTTT

size: .
length: 12
V: TRBV6-2/TRBV6-3
J: TRBJ2-5
D: .
CDR3: CASSYSPETQYF
DNA: TGTGCCAGCAGTTACAGCCCCGAGACCCAGTACTTC

size: .
length: 15
V: TRBV6-2/TRBV6-3
J: TRBJ1-4
D: TRBD1
CDR3: CASRQTTGGFWKLFF
DNA: TGTGCCAGCAGGCAGACGACAGGGGGCTTCTGGAAACTGTTTTTT

size: .
length: 14
V: TRBV18
J: TRBJ2-7
D: .
CDR3: CASSPRAAQYEQYF
DNA: TGTGCCAGCTCACCACGAGCGGCGCAATACGAGCAGTACTTC

size: few
length: 15
V: TRBV6-1
J: TRBJ2-1
D: TRBD1
CDR3: CASARAGQGYNEQFF
DNA: TGTGCCAGTGCGAGGGCGGGACAGGGTTACAATGAGCAGTTCTTC

size: .
length: 13
V: TRBV20-1
J: TRBJ2-7
D: .
CDR3: CSAGGQLIYEQYF
DNA: TGCAGTGCTGGAGGACAGCTTATCTACGAGCAGTACTTC

size: .
length: 14
V: TRBV20-1
J: TRBJ1-1
D: .
CDR3: CSARVKGARTEAFF
DNA: TGCAGTGCTAGAGTAAAAGGGGCGAGGACTGAAGCTTTCTTT

size: few
length: 16
V: TRBV7-2
J: TRBJ1-2
D: TRBD1
CDR3: CASSSIWDRGRGGYTF
DNA: TGTGCCAGCAGCTCCATCTGGGACAGGGGGCGGGGTGGCTACACCTTC